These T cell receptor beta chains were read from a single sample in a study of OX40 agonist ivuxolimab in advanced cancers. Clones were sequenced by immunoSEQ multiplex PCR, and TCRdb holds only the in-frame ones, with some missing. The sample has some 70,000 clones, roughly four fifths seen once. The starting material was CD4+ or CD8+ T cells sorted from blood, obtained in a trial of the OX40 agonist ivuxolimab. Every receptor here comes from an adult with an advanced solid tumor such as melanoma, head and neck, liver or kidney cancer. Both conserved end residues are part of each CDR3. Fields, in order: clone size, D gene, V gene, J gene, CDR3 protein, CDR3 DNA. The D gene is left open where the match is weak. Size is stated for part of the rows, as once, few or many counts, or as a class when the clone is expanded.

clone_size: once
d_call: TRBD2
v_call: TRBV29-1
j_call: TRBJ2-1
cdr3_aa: CSVAGLVANNEQFF
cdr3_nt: TGCAGCGTTGCAGGACTAGTGGCCAACAATGAGCAGTTCTTC

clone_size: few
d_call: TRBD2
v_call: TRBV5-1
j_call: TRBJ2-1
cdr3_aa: CASSSLAGVSNEQFF
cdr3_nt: TGCGCCAGCAGCTCCCTAGCGGGAGTGTCAAATGAGCAGTTCTTC

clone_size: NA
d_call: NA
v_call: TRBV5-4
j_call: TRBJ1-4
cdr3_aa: CASSFEGLDEKLFF
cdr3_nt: TGTGCCAGCAGCTTTGAGGGGCTGGATGAAAAACTGTTTTTT

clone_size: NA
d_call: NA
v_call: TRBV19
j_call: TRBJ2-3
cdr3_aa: CASRLGQDTQYF
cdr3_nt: TGTGCCAGTAGATTAGGACAGGATACGCAGTATTTT

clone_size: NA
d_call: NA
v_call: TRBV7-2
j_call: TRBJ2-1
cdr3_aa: CASSLVGTNYNEQFF
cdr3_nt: TGTGCCAGCAGCTTAGTAGGGACAAACTACAATGAGCAGTTCTTC

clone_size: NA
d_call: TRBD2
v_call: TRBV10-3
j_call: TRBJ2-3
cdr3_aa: CAISEASGNRDTQYF
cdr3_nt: TGTGCCATCAGTGAAGCTAGCGGGAACCGAGATACGCAGTATTTT

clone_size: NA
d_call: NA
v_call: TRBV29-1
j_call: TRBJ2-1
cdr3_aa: CSVPARPFYNEQFF
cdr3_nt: TGCAGCGTCCCAGCACGACCCTTCTACAATGAGCAGTTCTTC

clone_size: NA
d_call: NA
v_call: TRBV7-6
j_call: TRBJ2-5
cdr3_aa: CASSLEDRGETQYF
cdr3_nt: TGTGCCAGCAGCCTCGAAGACAGAGGCGAGACCCAGTACTTC

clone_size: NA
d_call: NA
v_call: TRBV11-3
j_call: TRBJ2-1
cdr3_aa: CASSLIRNEQFF
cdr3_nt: TGTGCCAGCAGCCTTATTAGGAATGAGCAGTTCTTC

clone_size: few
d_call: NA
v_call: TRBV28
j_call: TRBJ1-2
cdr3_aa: CASSSGYGYTF
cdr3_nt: TGTGCCAGCAGTTCCGGCTATGGCTACACCTTC

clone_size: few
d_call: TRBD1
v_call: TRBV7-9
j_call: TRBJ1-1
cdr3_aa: CASSLQGMNTEAFF
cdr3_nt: TGTGCCAGCAGTCTACAGGGGATGAACACTGAAGCTTTCTTT

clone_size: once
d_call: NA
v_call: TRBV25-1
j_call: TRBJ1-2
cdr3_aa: CASSGTEVGYTF
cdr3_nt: TGTGCCAGCAGTGGAACTGAAGTAGGCTACACCTTC

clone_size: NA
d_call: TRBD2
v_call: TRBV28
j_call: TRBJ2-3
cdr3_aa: CASSPGGGVDTQYF
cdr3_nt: TGTGCCAGCAGCCCCGGGGGGGGAGTAGATACGCAGTATTTT

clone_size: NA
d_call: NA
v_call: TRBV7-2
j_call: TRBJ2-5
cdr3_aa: CASSFRGSGKETQYF
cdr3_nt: TGTGCCAGCAGCTTCCGCGGGTCCGGTAAAGAGACCCAGTACTTC

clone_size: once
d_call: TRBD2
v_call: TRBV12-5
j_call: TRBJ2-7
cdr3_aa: CASGLARGSGSLGAYEQYF
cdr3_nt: TGTGCTAGTGGTTTGGCTCGTGGAAGCGGGAGTTTGGGGGCCTACGAGCAGTACTTC

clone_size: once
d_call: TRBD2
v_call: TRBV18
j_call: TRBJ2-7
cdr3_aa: CASSLRTSRSTSYEQYF
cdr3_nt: TGTGCCAGCTCACTTCGGACTAGCAGGAGTACGTCCTACGAGCAGTACTTC

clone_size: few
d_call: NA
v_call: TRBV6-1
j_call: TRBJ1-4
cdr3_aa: CASSEATRVPEKLFF
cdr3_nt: TGTGCCAGCAGTGAAGCGACTAGGGTCCCGGAAAAACTGTTTTTT

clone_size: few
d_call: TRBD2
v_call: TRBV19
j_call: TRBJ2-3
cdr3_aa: CASSMRALAALSTDTQYF
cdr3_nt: TGTGCCAGTAGTATGCGGGCACTAGCGGCCCTTAGCACAGATACGCAGTATTTT

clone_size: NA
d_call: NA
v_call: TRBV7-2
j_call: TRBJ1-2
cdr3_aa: CASSSGVGYTF
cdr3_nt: TGTGCCAGCAGTTCAGGGGTAGGCTACACCTTC

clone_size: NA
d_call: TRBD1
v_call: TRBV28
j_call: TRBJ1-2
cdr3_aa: CASSAGQGRGYTF
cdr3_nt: TGTGCCAGCAGTGCGGGACAGGGTCGCGGCTACACCTTC

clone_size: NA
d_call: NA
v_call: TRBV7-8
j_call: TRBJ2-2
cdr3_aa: CASRGSLGPGELFF
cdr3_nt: TGTGCCAGCCGAGGCTCCTTAGGCCCCGGGGAGCTGTTTTTT

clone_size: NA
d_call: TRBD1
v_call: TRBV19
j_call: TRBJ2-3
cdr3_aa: CASSTTPGQGEADTQYF
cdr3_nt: TGTGCCAGTAGTACCACTCCGGGACAGGGGGAGGCAGATACGCAGTATTTT

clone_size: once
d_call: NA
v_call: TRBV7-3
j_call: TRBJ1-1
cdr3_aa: CASSLNPGMNTEAFF
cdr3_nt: TGTGCCAGCAGCTTAAACCCAGGGATGAACACTGAAGCTTTCTTT

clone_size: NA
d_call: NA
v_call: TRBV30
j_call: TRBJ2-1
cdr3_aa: CAWSVVGGGQFF
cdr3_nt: TGTGCCTGGAGTGTTGTGGGCGGAGGGCAGTTCTTC

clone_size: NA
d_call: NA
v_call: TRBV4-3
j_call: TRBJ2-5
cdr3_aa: CASSQVLQETQYF
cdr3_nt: TGCGCCAGCAGCCAAGTCTTACAAGAGACCCAGTACTTC

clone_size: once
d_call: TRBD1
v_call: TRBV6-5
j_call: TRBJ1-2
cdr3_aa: CASSYSRGTGGYTF
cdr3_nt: TGTGCCAGCAGTTACAGTCGAGGGACAGGTGGCTACACCTTC

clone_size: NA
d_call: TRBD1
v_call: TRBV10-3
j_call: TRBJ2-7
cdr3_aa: CAIRSDRGSYEQYF
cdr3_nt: TGTGCCATCAGGTCGGACAGGGGCTCCTACGAGCAGTACTTC

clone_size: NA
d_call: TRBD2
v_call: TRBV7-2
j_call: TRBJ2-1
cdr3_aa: CASSQPRLAVYNEQFF
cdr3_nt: TGTGCCAGCAGCCAACCTAGACTAGCGGTTTACAATGAGCAGTTCTTC

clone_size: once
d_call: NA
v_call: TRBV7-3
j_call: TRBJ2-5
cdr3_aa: CASSLARGAQETQYF
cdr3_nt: TGTGCCAGCAGCTTAGCCAGGGGTGCCCAAGAGACCCAGTACTTC

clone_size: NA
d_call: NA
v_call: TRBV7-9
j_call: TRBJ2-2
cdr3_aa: CASDRNTGELFF
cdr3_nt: TGTGCCAGCGACAGGAACACCGGGGAGCTGTTTTTT

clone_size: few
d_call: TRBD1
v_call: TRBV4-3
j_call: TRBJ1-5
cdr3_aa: CASSQQLQGAGRQPQHF
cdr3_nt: TGCGCCAGCAGCCAGCAATTACAGGGGGCTGGGAGGCAGCCCCAGCATTTT

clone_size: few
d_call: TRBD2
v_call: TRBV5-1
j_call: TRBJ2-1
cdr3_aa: CASRHSQWAGGSGANEQFF
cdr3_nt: TGCGCCAGCAGGCACAGCCAGTGGGCGGGAGGTTCTGGGGCGAATGAGCAGTTCTTC

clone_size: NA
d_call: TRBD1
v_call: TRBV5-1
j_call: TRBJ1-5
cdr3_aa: CASSLSGGSNQPQHF
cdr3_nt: TGCGCCAGCAGCTTGTCAGGGGGGAGCAATCAGCCCCAGCATTTT

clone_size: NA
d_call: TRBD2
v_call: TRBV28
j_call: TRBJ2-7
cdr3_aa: CASSPPGLAGVTEQYF
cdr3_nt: TGTGCCAGCAGTCCACCCGGACTAGCGGGAGTTACCGAGCAGTACTTC

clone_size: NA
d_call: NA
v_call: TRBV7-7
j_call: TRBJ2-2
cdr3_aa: CASSPGAATAGELFF
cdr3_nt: TGTGCCAGCAGCCCGGGGGCGGCTACGGCCGGGGAGCTGTTTTTT

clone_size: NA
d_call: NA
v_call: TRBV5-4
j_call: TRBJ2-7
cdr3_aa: CASSYPTGSREQYF
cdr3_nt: TGTGCCAGCAGCTATCCGACAGGATCGCGGGAGCAGTACTTC

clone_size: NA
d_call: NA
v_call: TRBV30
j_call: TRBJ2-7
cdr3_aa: CAWSGYEQYF
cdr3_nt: TGTGCCTGGAGCGGCTACGAGCAGTACTTC

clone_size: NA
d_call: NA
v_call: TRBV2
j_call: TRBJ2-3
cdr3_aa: CASKQGYRPTDTQYF
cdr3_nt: TGTGCCAGCAAGCAGGGGTACAGACCTACAGATACGCAGTATTTT

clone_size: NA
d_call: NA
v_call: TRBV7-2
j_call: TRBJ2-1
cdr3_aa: CASSHNSFEYNEQFF
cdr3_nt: TGTGCCAGCAGCCACAACAGTTTTGAATACAATGAGCAGTTCTTC

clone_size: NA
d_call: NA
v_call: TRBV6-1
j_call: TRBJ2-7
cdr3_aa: CASSDTGLGDEQYF
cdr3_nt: TGTGCCAGCAGTGACACGGGACTGGGGGACGAGCAGTACTTC

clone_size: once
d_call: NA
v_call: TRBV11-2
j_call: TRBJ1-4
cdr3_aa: CASSLVGGFGGEKLFF
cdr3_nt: TGTGCCAGCAGCTTAGTGGGCGGGTTCGGTGGTGAAAAACTGTTTTTT

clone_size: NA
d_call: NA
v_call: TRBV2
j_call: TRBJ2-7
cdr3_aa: CASIWDPSSYEQYF
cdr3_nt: TGTGCCAGCATATGGGACCCGAGCTCCTACGAGCAGTACTTC

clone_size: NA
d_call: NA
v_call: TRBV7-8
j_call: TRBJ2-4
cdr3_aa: CASSPSVWDIQYF
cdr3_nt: TGTGCCAGCAGCCCTTCTGTCTGGGACATTCAGTACTTC

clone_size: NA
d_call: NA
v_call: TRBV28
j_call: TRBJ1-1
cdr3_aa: CASSLQGEAFF
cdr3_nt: TGTGCCAGCAGTTTACAGGGTGAAGCTTTCTTT

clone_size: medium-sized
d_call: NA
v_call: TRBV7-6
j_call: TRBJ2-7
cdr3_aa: CASSSNSYEQYF
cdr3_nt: TGTGCCAGCAGCTCCAATTCCTACGAGCAGTACTTC